Listed below are T cell receptor beta chains from one sample, sequenced in a study of beta chain features in type 1 diabetes. Method: immunoSEQ multiplex PCR; TCRdb's copy keeps in-frame clones and lacks some. Found here are 600,000 to 750,000 clones, roughly an eighth of them singletons; the top ten hold more than 0.1%. The material sequenced was naive CD4+ T cells from blood. The receptors here all came from a man younger than 40 with type 1 diabetes. CDR3s include the opening cysteine and the closing phenylalanine or tryptophan. The order of the fields is D gene, clone size, J gene, V gene, CDR3 protein, CDR3 DNA. The D gene is left open where the match is weak. Not all rows give a size; the values are once, few, many and, for expanded clones, a class.

. | . | TRBJ2-1 | TRBV10-3 | CAISGDNEQFF | TGTGCCATCAGTGGCGATAATGAGCAGTTCTTC
TRBD1 | . | TRBJ1-2 | TRBV4-3 | CASSQPGQNYGYTF | TGCGCCAGCAGCCAGCCGGGACAGAACTATGGCTACACCTTC
TRBD2 | . | TRBJ2-3 | TRBV2 | CASTLAGATDTQYF | TGTGCCAGCACTTTAGCGGGGGCCACAGATACGCAGTATTTT
TRBD1 | . | TRBJ1-5 | TRBV5-8 | CASSRQGDQPQHF | TGTGCCAGCAGCCGACAGGGGGATCAGCCCCAGCATTTT
. | . | TRBJ1-1 | TRBV7-2 | CASSLAGNTEAFF | TGTGCCAGCAGCTTAGCGGGGAACACTGAAGCTTTCTTT
. | . | TRBJ1-2 | TRBV4-3 | CASSQDWGADYGYTF | TGCGCCAGCAGCCAAGATTGGGGCGCCGACTATGGCTACACCTTC
. | few | TRBJ2-1 | TRBV30 | CAWSDRGIQFF | TGTGCCTGGAGTGACCGGGGGATTCAGTTCTTC
. | . | TRBJ2-3 | TRBV2 | CASSILGLQADTQYF | TGTGCCAGCAGTATTCTGGGACTCCAGGCAGATACGCAGTATTTT
. | few | TRBJ1-3 | TRBV11-2 | CASSLGTNSGNTIYF | TGTGCCAGCAGCCTAGGGACCAACTCTGGAAACACCATATATTTT
TRBD2 | few | TRBJ2-3 | TRBV14 | CASSHWTSGVTDTQYF | TGTGCCAGCAGCCACTGGACTAGCGGGGTCACAGATACGCAGTATTTT
. | few | TRBJ1-4 | TRBV7-2 | CASSVGTDNEKLFF | TGTGCCAGCAGCGTCGGGACCGATAATGAAAAACTGTTTTTT
TRBD2 | few | TRBJ2-7 | TRBV18 | CASSATGGSYEQYF | TGTGCCAGCTCGGCAACGGGGGGGTCCTACGAGCAGTACTTC
. | . | TRBJ1-1 | TRBV6-5 | CASKRTALGTEAFF | TGTGCCAGCAAGAGGACAGCGTTGGGCACTGAAGCTTTCTTT
. | few | TRBJ1-6 | TRBV6-5 | CASSYNSGRMNSPLHF | TGTGCCAGCAGTTACAACTCGGGACGGATGAATTCACCCCTCCACTTT
. | few | TRBJ2-4 | TRBV2 | CASSPGHGNIQYF | TGTGCCAGCAGTCCGGGGCACGGAAACATTCAGTACTTC
TRBD1 | few | TRBJ2-6 | TRBV28 | CASRPDREPSQRSSGANVLTF | TGTGCCAGCAGACCGGACAGGGAACCAAGTCAACGAAGCTCTGGGGCCAACGTCCTGACTTTC
. | . | TRBJ1-2 | TRBV4-2 | CASSSGGSSDGYTF | TGTGCCAGCAGCTCTGGGGGCTCATCTGATGGCTACACCTTC
TRBD2 | . | TRBJ2-7 | TRBV6-6 | CASSYSARGESYEQYF | TGTGCCAGCAGTTACTCTGCGCGGGGGGAATCCTACGAGCAGTACTTC
. | few | TRBJ1-5 | TRBV7-9 | CASSFSPGDGNQPQHF | TGTGCCAGCAGCTTCTCGCCGGGCGATGGCAATCAGCCCCAGCATTTT
. | few | TRBJ2-3 | TRBV9 | CASSVREDTQYF | TGTGCCAGCAGCGTCCGGGAAGATACGCAGTATTTT
TRBD1 | . | TRBJ2-7 | TRBV29-1 | CSVVVSQGEREQYF | TGCAGCGTTGTCGTAAGTCAGGGGGAACGGGAGCAGTACTTC
. | . | TRBJ2-7 | TRBV6-5 | CASSYSPRYEQYF | TGTGCCAGCAGTTACTCCCCGAGGTACGAGCAGTACTTC
. | . | TRBJ2-3 | TRBV4-3 | CASSSRDTQYF | TGCGCCAGCAGCTCCAGGGATACGCAGTATTTT
. | few | TRBJ1-3 | TRBV30 | CAWSASGNTIYF | TGTGCCTGGAGTGCATCCGGAAACACCATATATTTT
. | few | TRBJ1-3 | TRBV7-3 | CASSPSGISSGNTIYF | TGTGCCAGCAGCCCCTCGGGCATAAGCTCTGGAAACACCATATATTTT